This TCR beta chain was identified in a study of blood T cell repertoires in COVID-19. Study background: The United States, Italy and Spain were the sources of the acute and convalescent COVID-19 samples. Nucleic acid was either cDNA or gDNA, and it came from T cells, B-cell-depleted T cells, or PBMCs.

Authors' methods: For nucleated cells, counts were estimated from reference gene primer amplification. Sequencing was performed with immunoSEQ multiplex PCR; in TCRdb, only in-frame clones are kept and a portion is missing. V and J calls and clone size are as listed in that table; D and trimming were resolved from the DNA. The sample records 50,000 or so clones, roughly 89% being singletons. The junction had 4 bases not matched to a gene; V was cut back by 5 bases and J by 7 bases. The germline V gene has CDR1 LGHNT and CDR2 FRNRAP. The CDR3 totals 12 residues. The sequenced sample was peripheral blood. The origin of this receptor is an elderly man with acute or convalescent COVID-19. This chain links TRBV12-5 with TRBJ1-1, with 7 bases identical to TRBD1. The CDR3 here is CASGENRGEAFF. CDR3 nucleotides: TGTGCTAGTGGTGAGAACAGGGGTGAAGCTTTCTTT. Full variable domain (missing parts from reference TRBV12-5 and TRBJ1-1): DARVTQTPRHKVTEMGQEVTMRCQPILGHNTVFWYRQTMMQGLELLAYFRNRAPLDDSGMPKDRFSAEMPDATLATLKIQPSEPRDSAVYFCASGENRGEAFFGQGTRLTVV.